This TCR beta chain appears in the sequencing data of a study of cytotoxic CD8 clonotypes in ibrutinib-treated CLL (dated by TCRdb to the early 2020s). Context from the whole study: The cohort had ten to twelve relapsed/refractory and around 14 treatment-naive patients; around 17 were IGHV unmutated. Samples averaged 255,043 productive templates and about 94,000 productive rearrangements. The response samples were drawn at a median of around eleven months into treatment, with a range of about 6 to 40 months. Cryopreserved peripheral blood mononuclear cells were obtained before treatment, at response, and at either sustained remission or disease progression. Every remission and progressive disease sample was obtained while ibrutinib was still being received by the patients. Partial responses were observed in some 24 patients and complete responses in 2; after a median follow-up of 68 months, remission was maintained in approximately 14 patients and progression was observed in approximately 12. Of the approximately 94 people in the trial, 25 to 30 had longitudinal samples available.

The germline V gene specifies SQVTM as CDR1 and ANQGSEA as CDR2. The CDR3, from cysteine to phenylalanine, totals 13 residues. The DNA shown is the 39-base CDR3, in frame from base 1. Between the V and J ends, shortened by 4 bases and 7 bases respectively, the junction contains 16 bases. The goal of deep resolution MiSeq sequencing was a depth between 1 in 1 million and 1 in 200,000 T cells, and coverage averaged 10x per clonotype. The immunoSEQ hsTCRB Kit was used to generate TCR beta libraries. The paper's processing steps were these. ImmunoSEQ Data Assistant and ImmunoSEQ Analyzer were used for data analysis, and V, D and J genes were assigned according to IMGT definitions. Clonality, which ranges from 0 to 1, was calculated by subtracting the normalized Shannon entropy of productive rearrangement frequencies from one. Public clonotype analysis was restricted to overrepresented clonotypes comprising at least 0.05% of each patient's repertoire. About a dozen repertoires from age-matched healthy donors, obtained from immuneACCESS, served as clonality controls. Imported from immuneACCESS, the table was reduced by TCRdb to in-frame sequences with V and J called. These copies leave out some clones; in studies compared against another copy, an unresolved V gene accounts for under half, and the cause of the remainder is not known. That table supplies the V and J calls and clone size; D and trimming were determined from the DNA. The sample table holds approximately 280,000 clones, of which about 72% were seen once. The ten top clones hold around 6% of the sample.

Here is what the overall study found, with its caveats: Sustained-remission and progressing patients did not have matched sampling times, and lymph node repertoires were not examined. At ibrutinib response clonality went up, during sustained remission it held steady, and at progression it dropped back toward baseline. At baseline, clonality was higher than in age-matched healthy donors and showed a strong correlation with circulating CD8+ T-cell counts. Public clonotypes were rare and either shrank or stayed stable during treatment, and the rise in clonality at ibrutinib response reflected expansion of private clonotypes.

Interpreted using the paper, the time point label stands for: progressive disease on ibrutinib. Roughly 2 micrograms of genomic DNA were extracted from cryopreserved PBMCs for TCR beta library preparation. High-throughput TCR beta sequencing was performed on longitudinal blood samples from CLL patients receiving ibrutinib monotherapy. The patients took part in an open-label, single-center phase 2 trial of ibrutinib monotherapy. A remark on this clone: The target of this receptor is not known. No qualities accompany the bases; no much larger clone lies one base away.

The input for sequencing was PBMCs, taken at disease progression, from a patient treated with ibrutinib. The source of this sequence is a human donor with chronic lymphocytic leukemia. The sequence is built from TRBV29-1 and TRBJ2-5; the D region possibly corresponds to TRBD1 (6 bases align). The CDR3 in this case is CSVVPWDNPTQYF. The sequenced DNA is TGCAGCGTTGTCCCTTGGGACAACCCGACCCAGTACTTC.